This T cell receptor (beta chain) was profiled in a study of OX40 agonist ivuxolimab in advanced cancers. Turning to the study itself: Patients were 82.7% male with ages about 23 to 79, mean roughly 55.

Sequenced by immunoSEQ multiplex PCR; TCRdb stores in-frame clones only, minus some. In the table there are 57,000 or so clones, around 84% of which are singletons. On this clone: What it binds is not known.

The CDR3 runs to 16 residues. General study findings and limits: Both CD4+ and CD8+ T cell populations in blood had undergone clonal expansion by week 6 at 0.1 to 3.0 mg/kg.

This sequence was found in an adult with an advanced solid tumor such as melanoma, head and neck, liver or kidney cancer. This chain connects TRBV12-2 to TRBJ2-1; the table gives TRBD2 as D, unverified against the DNA. TRBV12-2 is annotated as a pseudogene. Sample: CD4+ or CD8+ T cells sorted from blood, taken in a trial of the OX40 agonist ivuxolimab. The DNA of the CDR3 is TGTGCAAGCCTCCCCGGTTGGGAGGGGCGGCGATGTGAGCAGTTCTTC. It yields the protein CASLPGWEGRRCEQFF.